The T cell receptor beta chain described here comes from a study of blood T cell repertoires in COVID-19. About the research overall: Italy, Spain and the United States were the sources of the convalescent and acute COVID-19 samples. Nucleic acid was either cDNA or gDNA, and it came from T cells, B-cell-depleted T cells, or PBMCs.

CDR1 and CDR2 (germline): GTSNPN, SVGIG (reference sequence). This CDR3 has 14 amino acids. V was clipped by 5 bases and J by 1 base, with 15 bases between them. Under the authors' procedure: Estimation of nucleated cell counts relied on the amplification of reference gene primers. Profiling relied on immunoSEQ multiplex PCR, and the TCRdb table lists in-frame clones only, not all of them. V and J calls and clone size are copied from that table; D and trimming were computed from the DNA. The repertoire consists of about 78,000 clones, with around nine tenths occurring once and the leading ten covering 4.9%.

This receptor was identified in a man aged 45-60 years with active or convalescent COVID-19. The chain links TRBV30 to TRBJ2-7; maybe TRBD2 (6 bases). The sequencing input was peripheral blood. CDR3 DNA sequence: TGTGCCTGGGCCCGAGGCGGGGCTTCCTACGAGCAGTACTTC. Translated, it gives CAWARGGASYEQYF.